One sample yielded the 9 T cell receptor beta chains listed below, sequenced in a study of CD8+ T cells in alopecia areata. It was cDNA, reverse transcribed from extracted RNA, that served as the sequencing template. The repertoire was sequenced with immunoSEQ multiplex PCR; TCRdb's copy has only in-frame clones and lacks some. This sample has over 150,000 clones, with approximately 59% found just once. The material was CD4+ T cells sorted from blood, obtained at week 0. Receptor source: a human donor with alopecia areata.

This clone has only a few counts. The genes are TRBV29-1 and TRBJ2-3, with 7 positions matching TRBD1. CDR3 length: 14 amino acids. With 2 bases clipped from V and 4 bases from J, the junction kept 6 bases outside the gene matches. Per the germline V gene, CDR1 is SQVTM and CDR2 is ANQGSEA. CDR3 nucleotides: TGCAGCGTTGAAAGGGGGCGTAGGCCAGATACGCAGTATTTT. Its translation is CSVERGRRPDTQYF.

This clone was counted a few times. This chain connects TRBV19 to TRBJ2-5; D is undetermined. The CDR3 contains 15 residues. Trimming shortened V by 5 bases and J by 1 base, and 14 bases separated the two germline ends. Germline CDR1 LNHDA, CDR2 SQIVND (reference sequence). The CDR3 region has the DNA TGTGCCAGTAGTCAAAGGACCGGGTCCCAAGAGACCCAGTACTTC. As protein: CASSQRTGSQETQYF. Full variable domain (missing parts from reference TRBV19 and TRBJ2-5): DGGITQSPKYLFRKEGQNVTLSCEQNLNHDAMYWYRQDPGQGLRLIYYSQIVNDFQKGDIAEGYSVSREKKESFPLTVTSAQKNPTAFYLCASSQRTGSQETQYFGPGTRLLVL.

The chain joins TRBV2 to TRBJ1-4; TRBD1 aligns across 8 bases. The CDR3 spans 14 residues. V dropped 0 bases and J dropped 11; count of bases not matched to a gene: 5. CDR1 is SNHLY and CDR2 is FYNNEI in the germline V gene. The CDR3 sequence: CASSEADRVGKLFF. For the CDR3, the DNA is TGTGCCAGCAGTGAAGCGGACAGGGTGGGGAAACTGTTTTTT.

The chain joins TRBV29-1 to TRBJ2-3; D not resolved. The V end was cut by 8 bases, the J end by 4 bases, with 10 bases between. CDR1 is SQVTM and CDR2 is ANQGSEA in the germline V gene. CDR3 length: 11 residues. The DNA of the CDR3 is TGCAGCCAGAAGACCTCAGATACGCAGTATTTT. Protein product: CSQKTSDTQYF.

The genes are TRBV7-6 and TRBJ1-1; TRBD1 matches 8 bases. V was pared by 5 bases and J by 3 bases, with 2 bases of the junction left unmatched. The CDR3 runs to 13 residues. Per the germline V gene, CDR1 is SGHVS and CDR2 is FNYEAQ. In DNA, the CDR3 is TGTGCCAGCAGCCCGGGACAGGACACTGAAGCTTTCTTT. This codes for CASSPGQDTEAFF.

V and J are TRBV6-5 and TRBJ2-7, with D tentatively TRBD1 (6 bases). Trimming removed 5 bases from V and 2 bases from J, with 10 bases in between. CDR3 length equals 13 residues. Per the germline V gene, CDR1 is MNHEY and CDR2 is SVGAGI. As DNA, the CDR3 is TGTGCCAGCAGTCATAACAGGGCCTACGAGCAGTACTTC. Its translation: CASSHNRAYEQYF.

A word on this clone: The junction departs from germline at one end; a sequencing error may be responsible. The genes are TRBV7-7 and TRBJ2-5; D might be TRBD1 (5 bases). CDR3 size: 15 residues. Germline CDR1 and CDR2: SSHAT and FNYEAQ (reference sequence). CDR3: CASSSLDSHGETQYF. In DNA form, the CDR3 reads TGTGCTAGCAGCTCCCTAGACAGTCACGGGGAGACCCAGTACTTC.

V gene TRBV7-2 combines with J gene TRBJ1-5; weak D call: TRBD1 (5 bases). Trimming pared 3 bases from V and 7 bases from J, leaving 13 bases between. CDR3 size: 14 residues. Germline loops: CDR1 SGHTA, CDR2 FQGNSA. The DNA for the CDR3 is TGTGCCAGCAGCTTGGTCAGGGATAGGCAGCCCCAGCATTTT. Amino acids: CASSLVRDRQPQHF. Full variable domain (outside the CDR3, taken from reference TRBV7-2 and TRBJ1-5): GAGVSQSPSNKVTEKGKDVELRCDPISGHTALYWYRQSLGQGLEFLIYFQGNSAPDKSGLPSDRFSAERTGGSVSTLTIQRTQQEDSAVYLCASSLVRDRQPQHFGDGTRLSIL.

This clone was picked up a small number of times. The chain joins TRBV29-1 to TRBJ2-3; perhaps TRBD1 as D (6 bases). V was clipped by 6 bases and J by 1 base, with 14 bases between them. From germline, CDR1 is SQVTM and CDR2 ANQGSEA. This CDR3 contains 14 residues. The CDR3 DNA is TGCAGCGTGTCCCCAGGGGTTGGCACAGATACGCAGTATTTT. It is translated as CSVSPGVGTDTQYF.